This T cell receptor beta chain originates from a study of blood T cell repertoires in COVID-19. This clone was seen a single time. As handled by the study authors: The assay estimated nucleated cells by amplifying reference gene primers. The method was immunoSEQ multiplex PCR; TCRdb's version includes in-frame clones alone and lacks a portion of them. V, J and clone size are those of that table, while D and trimming were read from the DNA. The sample yields some 200,000 clones, around 83% seen once. The CDR3 is 15 residues long. V lost 2 bases and J lost 6, with 16 bases in between. Germline V gene sequence: CDR1 ENHRY, CDR2 SYGVKD.

Source material: peripheral blood. The clonotype comes from a woman in her forties with acute or convalescent COVID-19. The J gene is TRBJ1-2, the V gene TRBV10-3; weak D call: TRBD1 (5 bases). The CDR3 is CAISEPSGGTNGYTF. DNA of the CDR3: TGTGCCATCAGTGAGCCCTCCGGGGGGACGAATGGCTACACCTTC.